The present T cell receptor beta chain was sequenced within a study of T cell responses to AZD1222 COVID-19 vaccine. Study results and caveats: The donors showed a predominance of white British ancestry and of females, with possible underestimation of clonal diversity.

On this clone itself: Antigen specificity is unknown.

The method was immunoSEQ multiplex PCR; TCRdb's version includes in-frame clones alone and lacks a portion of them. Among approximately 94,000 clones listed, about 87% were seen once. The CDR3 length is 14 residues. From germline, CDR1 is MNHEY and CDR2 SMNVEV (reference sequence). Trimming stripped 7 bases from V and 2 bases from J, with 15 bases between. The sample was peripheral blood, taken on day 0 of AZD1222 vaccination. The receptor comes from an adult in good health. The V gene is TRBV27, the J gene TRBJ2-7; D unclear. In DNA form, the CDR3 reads TGTGCCAGCATTCCTGCCAGGAATCCCTACGAGCAGTACTTC. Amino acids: CASIPARNPYEQYF.